The 26 T cell receptor beta chains given below trace back to one sample, sequenced in a study of T cell repertoires in aging, cancer and after chemotherapy. TCR beta rearrangements were amplified from peripheral blood genomic DNA. A mixed TRB-A/B primer pool amplified rearranged TRB by multiplex touch-down PCR. TCRdb analysed the multiplex PCR reads with MiXCR anew, one entry per CDR3 protein. Among around 5,600 distinct CDR3 sequences, approximately 30% were seen once, and the ten largest hold roughly a third. The sequencing sample was made of blood. Receptors were obtained from a human donor with a solid tumor.

This chain uses TRBV7-2 with TRBJ2-7, with TRBD1 matching 12 bases. CDR1 and CDR2 (germline): SGHTA, FQGNSA. With 6 bases clipped from V and 4 bases from J, the junction kept 4 bases outside the gene matches. There are 14 residues in the CDR3. CDR3 sequence: CASSRGQGAYEQYF. The CDR3 nucleotides read TGTGCCAGCAGTCGGGGACAGGGGGCGTACGAGCAGTACTTC.

This clonotype showed up just a few times. The V gene is TRBV5-4, the J gene TRBJ2-5; D tentatively reads TRBD1 or TRBD2 (5 bases each). V shed 1 base and J shed 5 bases, with 9 bases lying between them. Germline V gives CDR1 SGHNT, CDR2 YYREEE (reference sequence). The CDR3 consists of 13 residues. CDR3 sequence reads: CASSLRDAETQYF. The CDR3 DNA reads as TGTGCCAGCAGCTTGCGGGACGCGGAGACCCAGTACTTC. Based on the CDR3 plus reference TRBV5-4 and TRBJ2-5, the full variable domain is ETGVTQSPTHLIKTRGQQVTLRCSSQSGHNTVSWYQQALGQGPQFIFQYYREEENGRGNFPPRFSGLQFPNYSSELNVNALELDDSALYLCASSLRDAETQYFGPGTRLLVL.

A few counts support this clonotype. The CDR3 reads CASSPKVGGEQYF. For the CDR3, the DNA is TGTGCCAGCAGCCCCAAGGTCGGGGGCGAGCAGTACTTC. The V gene is TRBV7-3, the J gene TRBJ2-7, with a weak D call TRBD2 (6 bases). The germline V gene has CDR1 SGHTA and CDR2 FQGTGA. The CDR3 spans 13 residues. The germline V and J ends were trimmed by 5 bases and 6 bases, with 14 bases remaining between them.

This clonotype is labeled as medium-sized. The J gene is TRBJ2-6, the V gene TRBV18; TRBD1 agrees at 8 bases. The V gene end was trimmed by 6 bases and the J gene end by 13 bases; junction bases not matched to a gene: 20. The CDR3 has 17 residues. In germline, CDR1 is KGHSH, CDR2 LQKENI. For the CDR3, the DNA is TGTGCCAGCTCCCTTGGATTGGGGACAGGCCAGACTAAGGTCCTGACTTTC. It specifies CASSLGLGTGQTKVLTF.

The CDR3 is CASSQDRAPTSGELFF. The CDR3 DNA sequence: TGTGCCAGCAGCCAAGATCGCGCCCCGACCTCCGGGGAGCTGTTTTTT. The V call is TRBV14, the J call TRBJ2-2; unclear D gene. The V gene's germline CDR1 is SGHDN and CDR2 FVKESK. Trimming cost V 0 bases and J 6 bases, with 14 bases left between them. The CDR3 consists of 16 residues.

This clonotype ranks as medium-sized (0.01 to 0.1%). The rearrangement links TRBV19 to TRBJ2-6; the D gene is possibly TRBD2 (6 bases). Germline-derived CDR1 and CDR2 are LNHDA and SQIVND (reference sequence). This CDR3 region has 14 residues. V was cut by 6 bases and J by 3 bases, with 9 bases left in between. In DNA, the CDR3 is TGTGCCAGTAGCCCCGGGAGTGGGGCCAACGTCCTGACTTTC. Translation gives CASSPGSGANVLTF.

This clonotype was seen a handful of times. CDR3 bases: TGTGCCAGCTCACCAGTGGAATTAAGGACACCCCTCCACTTT. Translation gives CASSPVELRTPLHF. The J gene is TRBJ1-6, the V gene TRBV18, with no clear D. Between the trimmed V and J ends, which lost 2 bases and 11 bases, there was a span of 13 bases. The V gene's germline CDR1 is KGHSH and CDR2 LQKENI. This CDR3 region has 14 residues.

V and J are TRBV7-2 and TRBJ2-7; 8 positions match TRBD1. CDR1 and CDR2 from the germline V gene are SGHTA and FQGNSA. After removal of 0 bases from V and 1 base from J, the junction contained 8 bases not matched to a gene. This CDR3 is built from 17 residues. CDR3 amino acids: CASSLASTGALSYEQYF. For the CDR3, the DNA is TGTGCCAGCAGCTTAGCGTCGACAGGGGCGCTATCCTACGAGCAGTACTTC.

This clonotype is categorized as medium-sized (0.01 to 0.1%). V usage is TRBV13 and J usage is TRBJ2-7; 10 nucleotides match TRBD1. With V trimmed by 4 bases and J by 4 bases, 13 bases remained unmatched. The CDR3 runs to 17 residues. CDR1 and CDR2 (germline): PRHDT, FYEKMQ (reference sequence). The CDR3 here is CASSSKTDRGLSYEQYF. CDR3 nucleotide sequence: TGTGCCAGCAGCTCGAAGACAGACAGGGGGCTTTCGTACGAGCAGTACTTC.

This clonotype is labeled medium-sized. The gene calls are TRBV6-5 and TRBJ2-7; no firm D call. Trimming took off 4 bases at V and 3 bases at J, with 10 bases between the two ends. The CDR3 is 13 residues long. The V gene's germline CDR1 is MNHEY and CDR2 SVGAGI. The CDR3 is CASSLMADYEQYF. In nucleotides, the CDR3 is TGTGCCAGCAGTTTAATGGCGGACTACGAGCAGTACTTC.

This chain connects TRBV12-3 or TRBV12-4 to TRBJ2-7; TRBD1 matches at 8 bases. The junction had 6 bases not matched to a gene; V was cut back by 4 bases and J by 7 bases. The CDR3 is made up of 13 amino acids. For the CDR3, the DNA is TGTGCCAGCAGTTCAGGGACAGGACGGGAGCAGTACTTC. Translating it yields CASSSGTGREQYF.

Here the CDR3 DNA reads TGCAGTGCTAGAGATCGGACCTCCTCCTACGAGCAGTACTTC. Translation gives CSARDRTSSYEQYF. The V gene is TRBV20-1, the J gene TRBJ2-7, with D unclear. Trimming cost V 0 bases and J 0 bases, with 9 bases left between them. The germline CDR1 and CDR2 sequences are DFQATT and SNEGSKA (reference sequence). There are 14 residues in the CDR3.

This clonotype was counted between two and nine times. V is TRBV10-3 and J is TRBJ2-7; possible D gene TRBD2, 6 bases. This CDR3 region has 13 residues. The germline CDR1 and CDR2 sequences are ENHRY and SYGVKD. V shed 8 bases and J shed 6 bases, with 17 bases lying between them. The CDR3 protein is CAIGGQGGLEQYF. CDR3 bases: TGTGCCATCGGTGGCCAAGGAGGGCTCGAGCAGTACTTC.

By sample fraction, this clonotype is medium-sized. The CDR3: CASSYGVGQYF. In DNA form, the CDR3 reads TGTGCCAGCAGTTACGGAGTCGGGCAGTACTTC. The rearrangement uses TRBV6-2 or TRBV6-3 and TRBJ2-7; D is undetermined. V gave up 2 bases and J gave up 9 bases, with 8 bases separating them. This CDR3 contains 11 residues. CDR1 and CDR2 (germline): MNHEY, SVGEGT.

This clonotype is termed medium-sized. The CDR3 bases are TGTGCCAGCAGTTACGGACGGATTAATGAAAAACTGTTTTTT. It codes for CASSYGRINEKLFF. The chain employs TRBV6-2 or TRBV6-3 and TRBJ1-4; D ambiguous. CDR3 size: 14 residues. Trimming took off 2 bases at V and 4 bases at J, with 8 bases between the two ends. The germline V gene has CDR1 MNHEY and CDR2 SVGEGT.

Comments on this clonotype: A much larger clone sits a single nucleotide away, making a read error possible. V and J are TRBV19 and TRBJ2-3; TRBD2 matches at 9 bases. The germline CDR1 and CDR2 sequences are LNHDA and SQIVND (reference sequence). The CDR3 runs 16 residues. This CDR3 reads CAGSASTSGATDTQYF. In nucleotides, the CDR3 is TGTGCCGGTAGTGCCTCGACTAGCGGAGCCACAGATACGCAGTATTTT.

This clonotype is termed medium-sized (0.01 to 0.1%). The chain combines TRBV7-6 with TRBJ2-1, with 12 bases identical to TRBD2. The CDR3 has 15 residues. Trimming took 2 bases from V and 4 from J; bases not matched to a gene: 0. CDR1 is SGHVS and CDR2 is FNYEAQ in the germline V gene. Written as DNA, the CDR3 is TGTGCCAGCAGCTTAACTAGCGGGAGGTACAATGAGCAGTTCTTC. Encoded protein: CASSLTSGRYNEQFF.

In its sample, this clonotype was seen a few times. The chain carries TRBV6-1 and TRBJ1-1; no clear D. Trimming took off 3 bases at V and 1 base at J, with 9 bases between the two ends. The germline V gene encodes CDR1 MNHNS and CDR2 SASEGT. The length of the CDR3 is 14 residues. Here the CDR3 reads CASSDRVGNTEAFF. As DNA, the CDR3 is TGTGCCAGCAGTGATAGGGTGGGGAACACTGAAGCTTTCTTT.

Concerning this clonotype: This may be a read error: a much more frequent sequence differs by one nucleotide. The chain links TRBV6-5 to TRBJ2-1, with 12 bases that match TRBD2. The germline CDR1 and CDR2 sequences are MNHEY and SVGAGI. V lost 6 bases, J lost 4 bases, and 4 bases stayed unmatched. This CDR3 comprises 15 residues. Here the CDR3 reads CASRPGLAGYNEQFF. In nucleotides, the CDR3 is TGTGCCAGCAGACCCGGACTAGCGGGGTACAATGAGCAGTTCTTC.

In its sample, this clonotype ranks as medium-sized (0.01 to 0.1%). V gene TRBV19 combines with J gene TRBJ2-2; 7 nucleotides match TRBD1. Germline assignment: CDR1 LNHDA and CDR2 SQIVND (reference sequence). This CDR3 is 12 amino acids long. V lost 6 bases to trimming and J lost 7 bases; unmatched junction nucleotides: 2. The CDR3, as DNA: TGTGCCAGTAGGACAGGGATCGGGGAGCTGTTTTTT. Translation: CASRTGIGELFF.

This clonotype occurred a few times. This chain joins TRBV27 and TRBJ1-2, with D maybe TRBD1 (6 bases). Trimming pared 0 bases from V and 4 bases from J, leaving 18 bases between. The V gene's germline CDR1 is MNHEY and CDR2 SMNVEV (reference sequence). There are 17 residues in the CDR3. The CDR3 reads CASSLSLSTGRAYGYTF. The CDR3 DNA reads as TGTGCCAGCAGTTTATCCCTTTCGACAGGCCGAGCCTATGGCTACACCTTC.

The rearrangement joins TRBV18 to TRBJ1-2; 8 nucleotides align to TRBD1. Germline CDR1 and CDR2: KGHSH and LQKENI. The ends lost 3 bases at V and 8 bases at J; junction bases unmatched: 8. The CDR3 totals 14 residues. CDR3 nucleotides: TGTGCCAGCTCACCCGGACAGGGCTTAGTAGGCTACACCTTC. Translated, it gives CASSPGQGLVGYTF.

By frequency in the sample, this clonotype is medium-sized. The chain links TRBV19 to TRBJ2-3; 11 bases fit TRBD2. CDR1 is LNHDA and CDR2 is SQIVND in the germline V gene (reference sequence). V dropped 4 bases and J dropped 5; count of bases not matched to a gene: 5. This CDR3 region has 15 residues. CDR3 in DNA: TGTGCCAGTAGTACCCTAGCGGGAGGTGGAGATACGCAGTATTTT. Residues: CASSTLAGGGDTQYF.

A note on this clonotype: Since a much larger clone is just one base distant, this may be a read error. The rearrangement joins TRBV12-3 or TRBV12-4 to TRBJ2-3; 10 bases agree with TRBD1. V gave up 7 bases and J gave up 5 bases; unmatched junction bases: 12. The CDR3 length is 16 residues. The chain's CDR3 is CASIPPGQGFKDTQYF. CDR3 sequence (DNA): TGTGCCAGCATCCCTCCGGGACAGGGGTTCAAAGATACGCAGTATTTT.

With respect to this clonotype: A much larger clone differs by one base, so this may be a read error. J is TRBJ2-5 and V is TRBV24-1; 8 positions match TRBD1. The CDR3 sequence is 16 residues long. Trimming took 5 bases from V and 1 from J; bases not matched to a gene: 8. Per germline, CDR1 KGHDR and CDR2 SFDVKD. The CDR3 DNA reads as TGTGCCACCAGTGGCCGGGGACAGGTGGTCCAAGAGACCCAGTACTTC. It translates to CATSGRGQVVQETQYF.

The chain couples TRBV20-1 to TRBJ1-5, with unresolved D. Germline loops: CDR1 DFQATT, CDR2 SNEGSKA (reference sequence). Trimming removed 3 bases from V and 7 bases from J, with 10 bases in between. The CDR3 sequence is 12 residues long. CDR3 in DNA: TGCAGTGCTAGTACCGGGTTACAGCCCCAGCATTTT. Its protein product is CSASTGLQPQHF.